A single sample gave rise to the 10 T cell receptor beta chains below, sequenced in a study of CD8 T cells in ankylosing spondylitis. TCRdb redid the calling of the 5' RACE reads with MiXCR, one entry per CDR3 protein. The data show about 240,000 distinct CDR3 sequences, 8% to 9.5% seen once. What was sequenced was blood, either unsorted or a sorted T cell fraction (not recorded which). The receptors stem from a male donor with ankylosing spondylitis or in good health (not recorded which).

The chain is built from TRBV5-4 and TRBJ2-7; D might be TRBD2 (5 bases). The germline V and J ends were trimmed by 0 bases and 3 bases, with 10 bases remaining between them. The CDR3 spans 14 residues. The germline V gene encodes CDR1 SGHNT and CDR2 YYREEE (reference sequence). The CDR3 sequence: CASSLDSGNYEQYF. As DNA, the CDR3 is TGTGCCAGCAGCTTGGATTCCGGGAACTACGAGCAGTACTTC.

This clonotype showed up many times. This sequence joins TRBV29-1 and TRBJ2-3; possibly TRBD1 or TRBD2 for D (5 bases each). This CDR3 comprises 15 residues. Germline V CDR1 and CDR2: SQVTM, ANQGSEA. V was pared by 4 bases and J by 2 bases, with 16 bases between. This CDR3 is CSVALIQDFTDTQYF. The CDR3 nucleotides are TGCAGCGTTGCCTTAATACAGGACTTCACAGATACGCAGTATTTT.

At least ten counts were recorded for this clonotype. The rearrangement joins TRBV10-3 to TRBJ1-2; D unclear. This CDR3 is 14 amino acids long. Trimming took off 2 bases at V and 4 bases at J, with 11 bases between the two ends. Germline V lookup: CDR1 ENHRY, CDR2 SYGVKD. The chain's CDR3 is CAISEDHEIYGYTF. The CDR3 nucleotides are TGTGCCATCAGTGAGGACCATGAGATCTATGGCTACACCTTC.

The chain uses TRBV5-4 and TRBJ1-1; D unresolved. In germline, CDR1 is SGHNT, CDR2 YYREEE (reference sequence). The CDR3 is made up of 13 amino acids. Trimming stripped 2 bases from V and 7 bases from J, with 12 bases between. The CDR3 DNA is TGTGCCAGCAGCTTTGTTGGGTCTGGTGAAGCTTTCTTT. Protein sequence: CASSFVGSGEAFF.

This clonotype was found many times. The rearrangement uses TRBV4-3 and TRBJ2-3; 9 nucleotides line up with TRBD2. CDR3 length: 17 residues. CDR1 is LGHNA, CDR2 YSLEER, per germline. Germline trimming cut 0 bases from V and 4 bases from J; bases unmatched to any gene: 8. The CDR3 loop is CASSQDRVAGDPDTQYF. CDR3 bases: TGCGCCAGCAGCCAAGATAGAGTAGCGGGAGACCCAGATACGCAGTATTTT.

Ten or more counts support this clonotype. V gene TRBV12-3 or TRBV12-4 combines with J gene TRBJ2-1; 11 bases line up with TRBD2. The CDR3 is 20 residues long. Losses at the gene ends were 2 bases for V and 10 bases for J; bases not matched to a gene: 22. The CDR3, as DNA: TGTGCCAGCAGTTTACCGACAGGGAAAGAAACTAGCGGGAGATATAAGGAGCAGTTCTTC. This encodes CASSLPTGKETSGRYKEQFF.

The chain uses TRBV27 and TRBJ1-1, with 7 nucleotides matching TRBD1. Trimming at V came to 5 bases and at J to 0 bases, leaving 6 bases not matched to a gene. Per the germline V gene, CDR1 is MNHEY and CDR2 is SMNVEV (reference sequence). CDR3 length equals 15 residues. The CDR3 sequence: CASSLQQGVNTEAFF. Here the CDR3 DNA reads TGTGCCAGCAGTCTACAGCAGGGGGTGAACACTGAAGCTTTCTTT.

The CDR3 DNA reads TGCAGTGCTCCCGCACTAGCGGGGGCCTACAATGAGCAGTTCTTC. Its protein is CSAPALAGAYNEQFF. The genes are TRBV20-1 and TRBJ2-1; TRBD2 aligns across 11 bases. V shed 5 bases and J 2 bases; nucleotides not matched to a gene: 5. The CDR3 sequence is 15 residues long. Germline CDR1 reads DFQATT; CDR2 reads SNEGSKA (reference sequence).

This clonotype showed up just once. A much larger clone sits a single nucleotide away, making a read error possible. The chain joins TRBV7-2 to TRBJ1-1; D ambiguous. This CDR3 is built from 12 residues. V dropped 4 bases and J dropped 0 bases, with 3 bases sitting between them. Germline CDR1 is SGHTA and CDR2 is FQGNSA. CDR3 sequence reads: CASSWVNTEAFF. The CDR3 nucleotides are TGTGCCAGCAGCTGGGTGAACACTGAAGCTTTCTTT.

This clonotype was detected many times. The chain employs TRBV7-2 and TRBJ1-5; D not certain. V gave up 7 bases and J gave up 0 bases, with 13 bases separating them. This CDR3 region has 15 residues. CDR1 and CDR2 (germline): SGHTA, FQGNSA. CDR3 nucleotide sequence: TGTGCCAGCACCGCTTATCCAGCTAGCAATCAGCCCCAGCATTTT. Translated, it gives CASTAYPASNQPQHF.